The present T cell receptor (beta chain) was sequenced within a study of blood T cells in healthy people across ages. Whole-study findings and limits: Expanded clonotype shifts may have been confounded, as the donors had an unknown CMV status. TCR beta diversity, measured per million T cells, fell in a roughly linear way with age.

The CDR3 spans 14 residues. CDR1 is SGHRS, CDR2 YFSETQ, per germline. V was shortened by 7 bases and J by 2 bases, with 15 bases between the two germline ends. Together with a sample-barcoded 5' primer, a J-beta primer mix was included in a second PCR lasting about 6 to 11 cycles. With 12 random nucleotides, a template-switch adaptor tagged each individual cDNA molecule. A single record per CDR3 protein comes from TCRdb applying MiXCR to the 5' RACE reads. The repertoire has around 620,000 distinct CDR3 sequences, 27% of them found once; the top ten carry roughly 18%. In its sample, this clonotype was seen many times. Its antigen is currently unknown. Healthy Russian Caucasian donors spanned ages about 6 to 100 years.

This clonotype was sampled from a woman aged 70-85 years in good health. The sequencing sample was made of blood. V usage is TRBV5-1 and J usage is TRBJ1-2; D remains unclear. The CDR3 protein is CASSRRQDNYGYTF. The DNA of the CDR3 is TGCGCCAGCTCTCGCCGGCAGGACAACTATGGCTACACCTTC.